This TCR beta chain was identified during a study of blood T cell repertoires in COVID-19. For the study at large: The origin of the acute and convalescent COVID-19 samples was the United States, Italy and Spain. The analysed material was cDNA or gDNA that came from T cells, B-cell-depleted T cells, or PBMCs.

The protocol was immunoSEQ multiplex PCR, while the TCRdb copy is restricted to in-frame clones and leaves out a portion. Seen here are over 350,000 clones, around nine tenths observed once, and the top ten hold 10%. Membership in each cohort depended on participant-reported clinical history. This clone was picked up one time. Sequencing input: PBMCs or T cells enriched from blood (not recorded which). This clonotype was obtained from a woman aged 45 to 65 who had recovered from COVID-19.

The CDR3 DNA follows: TGTGCCAGTAGTATTATCCAGACAGGGGGCGCAAACTATGGCTACACCTTC. It specifies CASSIIQTGGANYGYTF. The chain has TRBV19 and TRBJ1-2; 10 bases line up with TRBD1. CDR3 length: 17 residues. The germline V gene has CDR1 LNHDA and CDR2 SQIVND (reference sequence). Trimming removed 3 bases from V and 2 bases from J; junction bases left unmatched: 9.